The 31 T cell receptor beta chains presented below share a single source sample, sequenced in a study of T cell changes during pregnancy in multiple sclerosis (dated by TCRdb to between 2018 and 2021). Library preparation was by the immunoSEQ multiplex PCR assay. The immuneACCESS repertoire file appears here via TCRdb, limited to in-frame rearrangements. These files lack a portion of the clones; in checked studies, under half of the deficit traces to unresolved V genes, and the cause of the others is not known. Present in this sample are under 65,000 clones, approximately 94% of which were seen just once. The top ten hold just over 2.5% of the sample. This material consisted of CD8+ T cells from peripheral blood mononuclear cells, taken after pregnancy. These TCRs come from a female donor with multiple sclerosis, enrolled in a pregnancy study.

The V and J genes are TRBV6-6 and TRBJ1-2, with 8 nucleotides matching TRBD1. This CDR3 comprises 15 residues. Germline loops: CDR1 MNHNY, CDR2 SVGAGI (reference sequence). V trimming: 2 bases; J trimming: 3 bases; junction bases outside the gene matches: 5. In nucleotides, the CDR3 is TGTGCCAGCAGTTACAGGCAGGGGGCGGACTATGGCTACACCTTC. This sequence encodes CASSYRQGADYGYTF.

The rearrangement uses TRBV2 and TRBJ2-3; perhaps TRBD2 as D (6 bases). CDR1 is SNHLY and CDR2 is FYNNEI in the germline V gene. The CDR3 consists of 14 residues. The V and J ends lost 1 base and 1 base respectively, with 6 bases between them. The CDR3, as DNA: TGTGCCAGCAGTGAAGGGGGGGGCACAGATACGCAGTATTTT. Translation gives CASSEGGGTDTQYF.

J is TRBJ2-7 and V is TRBV7-2, with 9 bases matching TRBD2. The junction had 5 bases not matched to a gene; V was cut back by 5 bases and J by 3 bases. Germline values: CDR1 SGHTA, CDR2 FQGNSA. The CDR3 covers 14 residues. For the CDR3, the DNA is TGTGCCAGCAGCCCGGGACTAGCAATCTACGAGCAGTACTTC. It translates to CASSPGLAIYEQYF.

The CDR3 nucleotides are TGTGCCAGCAGGGTGACAGGGGGAGATCAGCCCCAGCATTTT. As protein: CASRVTGGDQPQHF. The chain links TRBV27 to TRBJ1-5, with 9 bases aligning to TRBD1. The ends lost 6 bases at V and 5 bases at J; junction bases unmatched: 5. Germline V CDR1 and CDR2: MNHEY, SMNVEV (reference sequence). The CDR3 contains 14 residues.

The chain combines TRBV7-8 with TRBJ1-4, with 7 nucleotides matching TRBD1. This CDR3 region has 13 residues. The germline gives CDR1 SGHVS, CDR2 FQNEAQ. Trimming removed 10 bases from V and 5 bases from J; junction bases left unmatched: 7. This chain's CDR3 is CAIYQQGNEKLFF. The CDR3 DNA reads as TGTGCCATCTACCAACAGGGGAATGAAAAACTGTTTTTT. The full variable domain, in which reference TRBV7-8 and TRBJ1-4 provide the parts outside the CDR3, is GAGVSQSPRYKVAKRGQDVALRCDPISGHVSLFWYQQALGQGPEFLTYFQNEAQLDKSGLPSDRFFAERPEGSVSTLKIQRTQQEDSAVYLCAIYQQGNEKLFFGSGTQLSVL.

The V and J genes are TRBV28 and TRBJ1-4, with 11 nucleotides matching TRBD1. Germline CDR1 and CDR2: MDHEN and SYDVKM. This CDR3 spans 14 amino acids. V shed 4 bases, J shed 5 bases, and the junction held 0 bases outside the gene matches. For the CDR3, the DNA is TGTGCCAGCAGTTGGGACAGGGGGAATGAAAAACTGTTTTTT. It is translated as CASSWDRGNEKLFF. Complete variable domain (other parts from reference TRBV28 and TRBJ1-4): DVKVTQSSRYLVKRTGEKVFLECVQDMDHENMFWYRQDPGLGLRLIYFSYDVKMKEKGDIPEGYSVSREKKERFSLILESASTNQTSMYLCASSWDRGNEKLFFGSGTQLSVL.

The rearrangement joins TRBV29-1 to TRBJ1-2; D gene ambiguous. CDR1 is SQVTM, CDR2 ANQGSEA, per germline. V was pared by 3 bases and J by 4 bases, with 6 bases between. CDR3 size: 11 residues. The CDR3 DNA follows: TGCAGCGTTGATAGTCCCTATGGCTACACCTTC. Translation: CSVDSPYGYTF.

In its sample, this clone was seen a few times. This chain uses TRBV10-1 with TRBJ2-1, with 9 positions matching TRBD2. Losses at the gene ends were 10 bases for V and 2 bases for J; bases not matched to a gene: 6. Germline loops: CDR1 WNHNN, CDR2 SYGVQD (reference sequence). The CDR3 is 14 residues long. As DNA, the CDR3 is TGCGCCACCGATAGCGGGGGACCCTACAATGAGCAGTTCTTC. This encodes CATDSGGPYNEQFF.

This rearrangement joins TRBV27 to TRBJ2-7, with 7 bases matching TRBD1. V shed 3 bases and J 0 bases; nucleotides not matched to a gene: 2. Germline V gene data show CDR1 as MNHEY and CDR2 as SMNVEV (reference sequence). The CDR3 runs 14 residues. The CDR3 DNA sequence: TGTGCCAGCAGTTTTTGGGACAGCTCCTACGAGCAGTACTTC. It yields the protein CASSFWDSSYEQYF.

The chain links TRBV5-4 to TRBJ2-2; a weak D match, TRBD1 (6 bases). Germline loops: CDR1 SGHNT, CDR2 YYREEE (reference sequence). V was shortened by 10 bases and J by 0 bases, with 10 bases between the two germline ends. There are 13 residues in the CDR3. CDR3 region: CAEGQSNTGELFF. Here the CDR3 DNA reads TGTGCCGAAGGACAGTCGAACACCGGGGAGCTGTTTTTT.

The chain recombines TRBV2 with TRBJ2-7, with 9 bases that match TRBD2. Germline CDR1 and CDR2: SNHLY and FYNNEI. The CDR3 has 13 amino acids. The trim removed 7 bases at V and 5 bases at J, leaving 6 bases unmatched. CDR3 residues: CASNPSGTHEQYF. The CDR3, as DNA: TGTGCCAGCAATCCTAGCGGGACCCACGAGCAGTACTTC. Filled out from reference TRBV2 and TRBJ2-7, the complete variable domain reads EPEVTQTPSHQVTQMGQEVILRCVPISNHLYFYWYRQILGQKVEFLVSFYNNEISEKSEIFDDQFSVERPDGSNFTLKIRSTKLEDSAMYFCASNPSGTHEQYFGPGTRLTVT.

The genes are TRBV25-1 and TRBJ2-7; D might be TRBD2 (7 bases). V lost 7 bases, J lost 0 bases, and 16 bases lay in between. There are 15 residues in the CDR3. The V gene's germline CDR1 is MGHDK and CDR2 SYGVNS. The CDR3 is CASIRKGGGSYEQYF. The CDR3 DNA reads TGTGCCAGCATTCGAAAAGGGGGGGGCTCCTACGAGCAGTACTTC.

The J gene is TRBJ2-7, the V gene TRBV27, with D possibly TRBD2 on 5 matching bases. Trimming left V 4 bases short and J 0 bases short, with 19 bases between. The length of the CDR3 is 17 residues. Germline assignment: CDR1 MNHEY and CDR2 SMNVEV (reference sequence). CDR3 in DNA: TGTGCCAGCAGTTCCCCCTCAGATAAGCGGCACTCCTACGAGCAGTACTTC. It is translated as CASSSPSDKRHSYEQYF.

The CDR3 nucleotides are TGTGCCAGCAGTGAAGCGCGCGGATCGCAGTTCTTC. Translation gives CASSEARGSQFF. This chain uses TRBV6-1 with TRBJ2-1; no firm D call. Trimming stripped 0 bases from V and 12 bases from J, with 9 bases between. From germline, CDR1 is MNHNS and CDR2 SASEGT. The CDR3 loop spans 12 amino acids.

By share of the sample, this clone is medium-sized (0.01 to 0.1%). The chain is built from TRBV4-3 and TRBJ2-5; 9 bases are a match to TRBD1. There are 16 residues in the CDR3. Looked up from germline, CDR1 is LGHNA and CDR2 is YSLEER. V trimming: 0 bases; J trimming: 4 bases; junction bases outside the gene matches: 6. The CDR3 nucleotides read TGCGCCAGCAGCCAAGAAGTCCCGGGACAGGGAGAGACCCAGTACTTC. Its translation is CASSQEVPGQGETQYF.

The chain combines TRBV9 with TRBJ2-2; the D is unclear. Germline V CDR1 and CDR2: SGDLS, YYNGEE. V gave up 1 base and J gave up 2 bases, with 12 bases separating them. The CDR3 sequence is 16 residues long. The CDR3 region has the DNA TGTGCCAGCAGCGTATGGAGCGTTGTTAACACCGGGGAGCTGTTTTTT. Its translation is CASSVWSVVNTGELFF.

In this sample, this clone turned up once. J is TRBJ1-5 and V is TRBV28; 7 bases are shared with TRBD1. This CDR3 has 19 amino acids. CDR1 MDHEN and CDR2 SYDVKM come from the germline V gene. J gave up 0 bases and V 6 bases, and 17 bases lay outside the gene matches. The CDR3 reads CASSSRQGHLRYSNQPQHF. The CDR3 DNA sequence: TGTGCCAGCAGCTCGCGACAGGGACACCTAAGATATAGCAATCAGCCCCAGCATTTT.

The rearrangement uses TRBV6-1 and TRBJ2-5, with D unresolved. CDR3 length: 13 amino acids. The germline V gene encodes CDR1 MNHNS and CDR2 SASEGT. Trimming pared 4 bases from V and 5 bases from J, leaving 11 bases between. The CDR3 loop reads CASSVNVRETQYF. The DNA of the CDR3 is TGTGCCAGCAGTGTTAACGTCCGGGAGACCCAGTACTTC.

The rearrangement uses TRBV16 and TRBJ1-1; 9 bases match TRBD1. J gave up 6 bases and V 4 bases, and 3 bases lay outside the gene matches. Germline-derived CDR1 and CDR2 are KGHSY and FQNENV. The CDR3 runs 13 residues. The CDR3, as DNA: TGTGCCAGCAGCCTGGACAGGGGCGCTGAAGCTTTCTTT. It encodes CASSLDRGAEAFF.

The chain has TRBV13 and TRBJ2-7; D is perhaps TRBD2 (6 bases). V was trimmed by 5 bases and J by 2 bases, leaving 16 bases between them. CDR3 length equals 15 residues. Per the germline V gene, CDR1 is PRHDT and CDR2 is FYEKMQ (reference sequence). CDR3 sequence (DNA): TGTGCCAGCAGCGCCCCATCAAGCGGGCCCTACGAGCAGTACTTC. Its protein product is CASSAPSSGPYEQYF.

V usage is TRBV7-6 and J usage is TRBJ2-7; 7 nucleotides agree with TRBD2. Germline trimming cut 8 bases from V and 2 bases from J; bases unmatched to any gene: 6. This CDR3 spans 13 amino acids. CDR1 SGHVS and CDR2 FNYEAQ come from the germline V gene. DNA of the CDR3: TGTGCCAGCGCAGCGCGGGAGACCTACGAGCAGTACTTC. It encodes CASAARETYEQYF.

The genes are TRBV19 and TRBJ2-1; TRBD2 matches 8 bases. The junction had 12 bases not matched to a gene; V was cut back by 6 bases and J by 2 bases. CDR1 is LNHDA, CDR2 SQIVND, per germline (reference sequence). There are 17 residues in the CDR3. CDR3 nucleotides: TGTGCCAGTAGCTCCGGGGTGGAGCGGGAGCCCTACAATGAGCAGTTCTTC. This sequence encodes CASSSGVEREPYNEQFF.

This CDR3 is CASSYSGQGAFTEAFF. In nucleotides, the CDR3 is TGTGCCAGCAGTTACTCGGGACAGGGGGCCTTCACTGAAGCTTTCTTT. The chain combines TRBV6-5 with TRBJ1-1, with 12 nucleotides matching TRBD1. Germline V lookup: CDR1 MNHEY, CDR2 SVGAGI. J was trimmed by 4 bases and V by 0 bases; bases with no gene match: 3. This CDR3 comprises 16 residues.

The CDR3, as DNA: TGTGCCAGCAGCTTAGGTGACGAGGCCTACGAGCAGTACTTC. Its protein is CASSLGDEAYEQYF. The rearrangement joins TRBV13 to TRBJ2-7; D unclear. CDR3 length equals 14 residues. V was trimmed by 0 bases and J by 2 bases, leaving 8 bases between them. CDR1 PRHDT and CDR2 FYEKMQ come from the germline V gene (reference sequence).

The chain carries TRBV9 and TRBJ2-1; TRBD2 matches at 10 bases. With V trimmed by 4 bases and J by 2 bases, 3 bases remained unmatched. The germline gives CDR1 SGDLS, CDR2 YYNGEE. The CDR3 extends over 15 amino acids. CDR3 protein: CASSPSGGTYNEQFF. The CDR3 nucleotides read TGTGCCAGCAGCCCTAGCGGGGGTACCTACAATGAGCAGTTCTTC.

The chain combines TRBV19 with TRBJ2-1, with 8 bases lining up with TRBD2. From germline, CDR1 is LNHDA and CDR2 SQIVND (reference sequence). CDR3 length: 14 amino acids. After removal of 7 bases from V and 9 bases from J, the junction contained 11 bases not matched to a gene. In nucleotides, the CDR3 is TGTGCCAGTACCCCGGGACTAGGGGCTGGTGAGCAGTTCTTC. Residues: CASTPGLGAGEQFF.

The rearrangement links TRBV9 to TRBJ2-7; possible D gene TRBD2, 5 bases. CDR1 is SGDLS, CDR2 YYNGEE, per germline. The ends were cut back, 1 base at V and 4 bases at J, with 15 bases in the middle. The CDR3 sequence is 15 residues long. The CDR3: CASSVSLASSYEQYF. CDR3 coding DNA: TGTGCCAGCAGCGTATCGCTAGCCTCATCGTACGAGCAGTACTTC. Full variable domain (missing parts from reference TRBV9 and TRBJ2-7): DSGVTQTPKHLITATGQRVTLRCSPRSGDLSVYWYQQSLDQGLQFLIQYYNGEERAKGNILERFSAQQFPDLHSELNLSSLELGDSALYFCASSVSLASSYEQYFGPGTRLTVT.

The chain is built from TRBV7-9 and TRBJ2-2; tentatively, D is TRBD1 (6 bases). The germline gives CDR1 SEHNR, CDR2 FQNEAQ (reference sequence). This CDR3 comprises 15 residues. V lost 5 bases and J lost 1, with 11 bases in between. The CDR3 nucleotides read TGTGCCAGCAGCCAGCAGGGGTGGAACACCGGGGAGCTGTTTTTT. It specifies CASSQQGWNTGELFF.

The V and J genes are TRBV4-1 and TRBJ2-7; D call uncertain. Germline-derived CDR1 and CDR2 are MGHRA and YSYEKL. The CDR3 has 13 amino acids. Trimming pared 0 bases from V and 4 bases from J, leaving 7 bases between. CDR3 nucleotides: TGCGCCAGCAGCCAAGATTCCGGGTACGAGCAGTACTTC. Protein product: CASSQDSGYEQYF.

The J gene is TRBJ1-1, the V gene TRBV5-6; no reliable D call. Between the trimmed V and J ends, which lost 0 bases and 0 bases, there was a span of 3 bases. CDR3 length: 13 residues. Germline-derived CDR1 and CDR2 are SGHDT and YYEEEE. CDR3 residues: CASSLALNTEAFF. The CDR3 DNA reads as TGTGCCAGCAGCTTGGCCTTGAACACTGAAGCTTTCTTT.

This chain links TRBV15 with TRBJ1-2; 9 bases line up with TRBD1. Trimming took 0 bases from V and 4 from J; bases not matched to a gene: 6. Germline CDR1 LNHNV, CDR2 YYDKDF (reference sequence). This CDR3 spans 16 amino acids. The chain's CDR3 is CATSRELGQGLYGYTF. The DNA for the CDR3 is TGTGCCACCAGCAGAGAATTGGGACAGGGCCTCTATGGCTACACCTTC.